This TCR beta chain is from a study of cytomegalovirus exposure and HLA in healthy donors (dated by TCRdb to about 2017). About the full investigation: An earlier analysis of approximately 600 of the donors reported roughly 300 Gb of sequence data and more than 90 million unique TCR beta sequences from approximately 180 million T cells. Roughly 310 gigabases of sequencing data and approximately 80 million unique TCR sequences were included in an early release covering about 700 HLA-typed donors. Of the approximately 400 genotyped donors, approximately 82% fell in the genetic ancestry cluster associated with self-reported Caucasian donors. The study aimed to test whether cataloging public T cell receptors could reveal signatures of past pathogen exposure. Using immunosequencing, the study profiled T cell repertoires from about 650 subjects and related those repertoires to cytomegalovirus serostatus. In addition to the first cohort of several hundred subjects, a separate validation cohort of 130 or so different subjects was used. High-throughput TCR immunosequencing, statistical association of individual TCRs with disease status, and machine learning were combined to predict cytomegalovirus infection status. A later analysis re-analyzed previously published TCR beta repertoires from 650 to 800 donors and added high-resolution HLA genotyping to study TCR occurrence patterns. Rather than drawing on any new phenotypic data, the later analysis identified candidate immune exposures from TCR beta sequences and the way those sequences occurred across donors. In an earlier analysis of a few hundred of the donors, high-throughput TCR beta sequencing was used to judge whether each TCR beta V gene segment behaved as functional or pseudogenic. Donor age, sex, ethnicity and CMV serostatus were compiled together with the repertoire data. Genome-wide SNP genotypes for about 60% of the 666 donors were used in a later genetic analysis, which treated that subset as a discovery cohort. Every repertoire in the discovery cohort had been generated on one and the same sequencing platform. HLA typing covered class I and class II loci at four-digit resolution. The number of typed donors differed by locus: about 620-630 for A, B, C, DRB1 and DQB1; some 500 for DQA1; approximately 600 for DPA1; and about 470 for DPB1. Roughly 5 DR-DQ haplotypes were handled as single units for association and clustering, since linkage in the cohort was strong. Among 300 to 500 genotyped donors of the cohort, an average of approximately 240,000 unique TCR beta nucleotide sequences was sequenced per donor, of which about 18% were non-productive. Beyond this particular receptor, the publication reports: While some public TCRs were present in many individuals, most TCR sequences turned up only very rarely across donors. In a later analysis, 16,951 TCR beta sequences were associated with specific HLA alleles at a false discovery rate of 0.05. A later genetic analysis associated a missense DCLRE1C variant with V-gene and J-gene trimming of TCR beta chains, and an independent cohort replicated the association. In a later genetic analysis, fewer N-insertions in productive TCRs were reported among donors in an Asian-associated ancestry cluster than the roughly 700-donor mean. In a later analysis, HLA-associated TCR beta chains were found to be more clonally expanded and to have lower generation probabilities than equally common non-associated chains. The classifier was reported to diagnose cytomegalovirus status with high specificity and sensitivity in both the original and validation cohorts. Several of the top co-occurrence clusters appeared to be linked to parvovirus B19, influenza, CMV and Epstein-Barr virus, according to a later analysis. The authors suggested that the approach could potentially be generalized to other disease states and immunological phenotypes. Correlated functional status among segregating V segments might be attributable to linkage disequilibrium, but an unknown experimental factor could not be ruled out. In vitro tests confirmed that a few of the cytomegalovirus-associated TCR beta chains recognize cytomegalovirus antigens. HLA typing was unavailable for some donors at each locus, so association tests used only the typed subset. In a later analysis, TCR association rates were found to vary across HLA loci, with the most associated TCRs seen for DRB1 alleles and the fewest for HLA-C alleles. A further reported finding was that TCR beta sequences accurately predicted the HLA-A and HLA-B alleles for most subjects in the first cohort. The 87-base-pair reads could not distinguish some IMGT-functional V segments, including TRBV6-2 and TRBV6-3, so those segments were excluded. Roughly 17 rarely observed V segments, including chromosome 9 orphons, were excluded from the earlier analysis of approximately 500 of the donors because counts were too low. Immune exposure information for the cohort was limited to CMV serostatus. Only TCR beta chains were sequenced in this cohort, and the absence of alpha or paired-chain data limited detectable features. The presence/absence analyses assumed that sequencing depth was roughly uniform across donors, and that assumption may not be true. A cluster of highly shared sequence variants was judged likely to be a technical artifact of the sequencing pipeline. Most CMV-associated TCR beta chains appeared to be HLA-restricted in a later analysis, and the HLA associations seemed to be driven largely by CMV exposure. In an earlier analysis of some 640 of the donors, most TCR beta V segments were observed in productive rearrangements about 90% or about 30% of the time, broadly matching IMGT annotations. When HLA alleles, especially DR and DQ, strongly co-occurred, TCR associations were difficult to assign to individual alleles. In the study, some 160 TCR beta chains were listed as associated with cytomegalovirus.

The cohort comprised approximately 700 healthy bone marrow donors. All cohort members were sampled while nominally healthy, although unrecorded immune exposures were likely present. The donor tested CMV seronegative, placing the donor among the approximately 360 seronegative members of the cohort. Each donor provided a peripheral blood sample, and peripheral blood mononuclear cells were used for TCR beta sequencing. Genomic DNA extraction from the blood cell samples was performed with the Qiagen DNeasy Blood Extraction Kit. Preparation of the library involved the immunoSEQ multiplex PCR assay. A mixture of 60 forward primers for TCR Vbeta segments and 13 reverse primers for TCR Jbeta segments was used in the multiplex PCR. A multiplex PCR assay on genomic DNA amplified the CDR3 region of rearranged TCR beta genes. On the Illumina HiSeq System, the amplified TCR beta libraries were sequenced as 87-base-pair reads. Regarding the original processing steps: Across the 670 or so repertoires, a later analysis counted some 80 million unique TCR beta chains, 9.5 million to 13 million of which were shared by at least two donors. A nearest-neighbor algorithm error-corrected the raw reads and collapsed the reads into unique sequences, merging closely related sequences to remove PCR and sequencing errors. V, D and J gene segments were assigned by aligning CDR3 sequences to IMGT reference sequences. Each retained sequence needed at least a six-nucleotide match to both a V gene segment and a J gene segment. A rearrangement was called productive if the CDR3 had no stop codons and remained in frame with V and J, and every other rearrangement was called non-productive. CDR3 was defined by IMGT convention, running from the second conserved V-encoded cysteine to the conserved J-encoded phenylalanine. In an earlier analysis of around 600 of the donors, sequences lacking an unambiguous match to a single V gene segment were excluded. In an earlier analysis of about 590 of the donors, a V segment was called functional when productive rearrangements were above 56.7%, and segregating when the standard deviation between donors exceeded 5%. A statistical classification framework was built for diagnosing cytomegalovirus status from the catalog of TCR beta chain sequences. V and J gene assignment, in a later analysis, came from comparing TCR nucleotide sequences with IMGT/GENE-DB human TR gene sequences. A later analysis assigned CDR3 sequences and most-parsimonious VDJ recombination scenarios with the TCRdist pipeline. In a later analysis, each TCR beta chain was defined by its CDR3 amino acid sequence together with its V-gene family, and reads lacking a unique V-gene family were excluded. In a later analysis, 550 to 650 highly shared, low-generation-probability nucleotide sequences were removed to address suspected cross-contamination and a sequencing artifact. In a later analysis, a clonal expansion index for each public chain was calculated from normalized within-repertoire ranks of inferred template counts. A later analysis computed generation probabilities with a VDJ recombination model fitted to out-of-frame rearrangements, and checked the results against IGoR. A later analysis scored TCR-TCR, TCR-HLA and TCR-CMV co-occurrence with hypergeometric tests, applying a repertoire-size bias correction to TCR pairs. In a later analysis, false discovery rates were estimated by permuting HLA or CMV assignments 20 times. In a later analysis, co-occurring TCRs were grouped with DBSCAN, and TCRdist sequence similarity was added when clustering was performed within HLA-allele-positive subsets. For co-occurrence clustering, repertoires with fewer than 30,000 or more than 120,000 public chains were excluded, along with five repertoires with anomalous nucleotide sharing. TCRdb took over this immuneACCESS table, retaining in-frame rearrangements with V and J assigned. Such tables are incomplete; in checked studies, under half of the missing clones stem from an unresolved V gene, and the remainder is unexplained. The V and J calls and clone size are taken from that table; D and trimming were inferred from the DNA. The sample table shows around 280,000 clones, and 80% to 90% are seen once. The leading ten clones occupy around 2.1% of the sample.

Regarding this clone: Its recognized antigen is unknown. Qualities for individual bases were not recorded, and no much larger clone is one base off.

Spanning cysteine to phenylalanine, the CDR3 consists of 16 amino acids. Only the CDR3 region is kept as DNA, spanning 48 bases read in frame from base 1. The germline V gene supplies CDR1 SNHLY and CDR2 FYNNEI. The germline V end is reduced by 2 bases and the J end by 6 bases; junction bases left unmatched: 6. This sequence was found in a woman younger than 30 in good health and CMV-seronegative. This chain joins TRBV2 to TRBJ2-3; TRBD2 agrees with 12 junctional bases. What was sequenced was PBMCs. CDR3 protein: CASSELSSGGADTQYF. The DNA is as follows: TGTGCCAGCAGTGAATTATCTAGCGGGGGGGCCGATACGCAGTATTTT.